This TCR beta chain was sequenced in a study of blood T cell repertoires in COVID-19 (dated by TCRdb to 2018 to 2020). As for the study more broadly: Samples from collaborators originated in the United States, Italy and Spain and spanned both the acute and convalescent phases of COVID-19. The material from the prospective study consisted of cDNA or gDNA derived from T cells, B-cell-depleted T cells, or PBMCs. Deeply sampled blood TCRbeta repertoires from subjects exposed to, actively infected with, or recovered from COVID-19 were included in the dataset. A freely available public database, intended as a resource for researchers studying the immune response to SARS-CoV-2, is where the repertoires were released. Samples came from the ongoing ImmuneRACE study (first 160 participants) plus 1,254 subjects from 6 global collaborators. Sample metadata almost always included a de-identified subject ID, COVID-19 status, age in years and sex. Where available, HLA class I and class II types were obtained from metadata supplied by the sample provider rather than from assay-based typing.

Comments on this clone: The antigen it binds to is not known. Base qualities are not provided; no much larger clone lies one nucleotide away.

After removal of 5 bases from V and 6 bases from J, the junction retains 6 bases not matched to a gene. The germline V gene supplies CDR1 SNHLY and CDR2 FYNNEI. Measured from the cysteine to the phenylalanine, the CDR3 is 14 residues long. Of the read, only the CDR3 DNA is kept; its 42 bases are in frame from base 1. On the study overall, not on this receptor specifically: The amount of clinical and demographic metadata varied by source and participant and was provided uncurated.

The immunoSEQ Assay, a bias-controlled multiplex PCR, was used to amplify TCRbeta CDR3 regions from genomic DNA. Per the original workflow: Within the assay, amplification of reference gene primers was used to estimate how many nucleated cells each sample contained. To quantify the absolute abundance of each unique TCRbeta CDR3 rearrangement, sequence reads were collapsed and filtered. For each sample, productive Simpson clonality was calculated as the square root of Simpson's diversity index across productive rearrangements. Here the immuneACCESS table is served through TCRdb, limited to in-frame sequences with V and J called. Missing clones are a known gap in these copies; in checked studies unresolved V genes cover under half, and the rest lacks a known reason. The DNA gave D and trimming, while V, J and clone size come from that table. The sample table lists roughly 53,000 clones, about 80% of them with a count of one. The ten largest clonotypes hold 14% of the sample.

Whole blood was collected in K2EDTA tubes by collaborating institutions according to the institutions' own protocols. For TCRbeta analysis, collaborators shipped samples as frozen whole blood, isolated PBMCs, or DNA extracted from either of those sample types. The sequence came from a human donor in a cohort sampled during active COVID-19. The material sequenced was peripheral blood. Recombination joined TRBV2 with TRBJ1-5, and TRBD1 aligns with 8 junction nucleotides. The nucleotides read TGTGCCAGCAGTCGGACAGGGATAATTCAGCCCCAGCATTTT. This translates into CASSRTGIIQPQHF.